The T cell receptor beta chain described here comes from a study of shared clonotypes between healthy human individuals. Study-wide findings and caveats: Owing to a small donor count, the genetic and exposure-history diversity represented was limited. Only blood underwent sampling, and tissue repertoires likely differ.

Generated by immunoSEQ multiplex PCR, the TCRdb table keeps only in-frame clones and is missing some. Altogether fewer than 650,000 clones are present, around 78% being singletons, with the ten largest covering around 12%. A remark on this clone: What it binds is not known.

Roughly 92 million PBMCs were counted before genomic DNA extraction. The germline V and J ends were trimmed by 0 bases and 1 base, with 18 bases remaining between them. This CDR3 region has 18 residues. Germline V gene lookup returns CDR1 SGHNT and CDR2 YYREEE (reference sequence). What was sequenced was PBMCs. The J gene is TRBJ2-3, the V gene TRBV5-4; the D gene is possibly TRBD2 (5 bases). This clonotype was sampled from a woman aged 35 to 49 in good health. Some clones in this sample may be carry-over from other donors' samples. The CDR3 nucleotides read TGTGCCAGCAGCTTGGGACCTTTTGGGGAGTCGGGCACAGATACGCAGTATTTT. Its protein is CASSLGPFGESGTDTQYF.